Included here is one T cell receptor beta chain sequence, with context. As yet, its antigen is unknown. The data originate from a study of T cell responses to AZD1222 COVID-19 vaccine. Samples with a second dose at about 4 or about 12 weeks were pooled together. The germline V and J ends were trimmed by 3 bases and 1 base, with 7 bases remaining between them. Germline-derived CDR1 and CDR2 are SGDLS and YYNGEE. CDR3 length: 13 amino acids. Assay: immunoSEQ multiplex PCR; the TCRdb copy retains only in-frame clones and omits some. This table has 250,000 to 300,000 clones, 90% to 95% appearing once. Whole-study results and caveats: Among AZD1222 vaccinees, only 6 or 7 were seropositive at baseline. Repertoires were obtained only post-peak T cell response. Spike-spanning, vaccine-associated CD4 TCRs were dominant at 160-218 and 743-854.

This specimen was peripheral blood, taken 28 days after the second AZD1222 dose. The rearrangement links TRBV9 to TRBJ1-1; unclear D gene. The receptor comes from an adult who received the AZD1222 COVID-19 vaccine. The CDR3 reads CASSGVANTEAFF. As DNA, the CDR3 is TGTGCCAGCAGCGGCGTCGCGAACACTGAAGCTTTCTTT.